The rows below give T cell receptor beta chains drawn from one sample of a study of blood T cell repertoires in COVID-19. Repertoires were generated with immunoSEQ multiplex PCR, while TCRdb's copy carries only in-frame clones and drops some. The table shows 250,000 or so clones, with approximately 90% occurring only once. Sequencing input: PBMCs or T cells enriched from blood (not recorded which). The receptors shown here come from a middle-aged man who had been exposed to COVID-19. CDR3s include the opening cysteine and the closing phenylalanine or tryptophan. Each record gives: V gene, J gene, CDR3 protein.

TRBV11-3,TRBJ2-1,CASAGLAGAYEQFF
TRBV15,TRBJ2-5,CATSRDFGGQETQYF
TRBV6-2/TRBV6-3,TRBJ1-5,CASSYQGFGQPQHF
TRBV12-3/TRBV12-4,TRBJ1-2,CASSTGPILTF
TRBV30,TRBJ1-3,CAWSLSDISSGNTIYF
TRBV2,TRBJ1-5,CATGTGGEQPQHF
TRBV6-5,TRBJ1-6,CASSLSSGRREPLHF
TRBV30,TRBJ2-1,CAWSVGSIDEQFF
TRBV29-1,TRBJ1-2,CSVDDATAYGYTF
TRBV30,TRBJ2-7,CAWSLAGGFSEQYF
TRBV9,TRBJ1-4,CASSPHPTGGEKLFF
TRBV28,TRBJ1-5,CASSGLRGRRNQPQHF
TRBV5-6,TRBJ2-5,CASTNLVGLAGVGETQYF
TRBV5-5,TRBJ2-7,CASSLSWREVTYEQYF
TRBV10-3,TRBJ2-3,CAISSKGATTDTQYF
TRBV23-1,TRBJ2-3,CASSPRGLAGGPGTDTQYF
TRBV5-1,TRBJ1-4,CASSVGQGHEKLFF
TRBV19,TRBJ2-6,CASSIGTGGHGANVLTF
TRBV5-1,TRBJ1-1,CASSPRRTGEATEAFF
TRBV15,TRBJ1-5,CATSDRGTADQPQHF
TRBV7-2,TRBJ2-1,CASSLGPPDYNEQFF
TRBV30,TRBJ1-5,CAWSPRLNQPQHF
TRBV30,TRBJ1-2,CAWFSHRDREYGYTF
TRBV30,TRBJ1-1,CARGRRVGAFF
TRBV5-1,TRBJ2-7,CASSWTGTGYEQYF
TRBV9,TRBJ2-2,CASSGAGHHLPGELFF
TRBV11-2,TRBJ1-1,CASSFLTGRFAEAFF
TRBV7-2,TRBJ2-3,CASSQILAGGPDTQYF
TRBV3-1/TRBV3-2,TRBJ1-1,CASSRSEAPNTEAFF
TRBV7-2,TRBJ2-2,CASRGDLNTGELFF
TRBV27,TRBJ2-1,CASSLLGTSGYNEQFF
TRBV3-1/TRBV3-2,TRBJ2-7,CASSQSMGTESYEQYF
TRBV7-3,TRBJ2-1,CASSLLAGVQFF
TRBV18,TRBJ1-5,CASSPSVNQPQHF
TRBV2,TRBJ2-1,CASSEAASGRIRDNEQFF
TRBV2,TRBJ2-7,CASSELAEPYEQYF
TRBV9,TRBJ1-2,CASSVAFSSYGYTF
TRBV5-6,TRBJ2-7,CASSREGGFGEQYF
TRBV24-1,TRBJ1-1,CATSARESEAFF
TRBV4-1,TRBJ1-1,CAREKGGAATEAFF
TRBV3-1/TRBV3-2,TRBJ1-4,CASSLDRRGQAGLGEKLFF
TRBV7-2,TRBJ1-3,CASSLIGTRSGNTIYF
TRBV2,TRBJ1-2,CASVTSNYGYTF
TRBV19,TRBJ1-2,CASSRTDISFFNYGYTF
TRBV6-5,TRBJ1-3,CASSPRGTAGNTIYF
TRBV6-2/TRBV6-3,TRBJ1-2,CASSYVAPGGYGYTF
TRBV3-1/TRBV3-2,TRBJ2-2,CASNPTTGTTGELFF
TRBV6-5,TRBJ1-5,CASSYSSNRGQQPQHF
TRBV28,TRBJ1-2,CASSFHGTGVVYGYTF
TRBV9,TRBJ2-7,CASSARGQGGYEQYF
TRBV28,TRBJ2-1,CASNDSGSHNEQFF
TRBV24-1,TRBJ2-1,CATSDLGLAGYNEQFF
TRBV30,TRBJ1-2,CAWTVGRGVANYGYTF
TRBV29-1,TRBJ2-3,CSGGQGVVDTQYF